This TCR beta chain was sequenced during a study of siplizumab effects on memory and regulatory T cells. General observations from the study: A small minority of alloreactive clones were mapped to unstimulated subsets. Mappable CD4+ clones that were alloreactive averaged around 70% Treg-derived with siplizumab versus 25% to 30% in controls.

Clones were read by immunoSEQ multiplex PCR, and TCRdb kept only the in-frame ones, dropping some. The data contain 80,000 to 130,000 clones, 94% of them singletons. To note about this clone: Its antigen is unidentified.

The CDR3 covers 14 residues. Trimming removed 0 bases at V and 6 bases at J, with 7 bases between. Germline CDR1 reads SGDLS; CDR2 reads YYNGEE. The specimen sequenced was Tregs sorted from blood. The gene calls are TRBV9 and TRBJ1-6; D is unresolved. This receptor was taken from a human donor in good health. CDR3 amino acids: CASSVDPSNSPLHF. For the CDR3, the DNA is TGTGCCAGCAGCGTAGACCCGAGTAATTCACCCCTCCACTTT.